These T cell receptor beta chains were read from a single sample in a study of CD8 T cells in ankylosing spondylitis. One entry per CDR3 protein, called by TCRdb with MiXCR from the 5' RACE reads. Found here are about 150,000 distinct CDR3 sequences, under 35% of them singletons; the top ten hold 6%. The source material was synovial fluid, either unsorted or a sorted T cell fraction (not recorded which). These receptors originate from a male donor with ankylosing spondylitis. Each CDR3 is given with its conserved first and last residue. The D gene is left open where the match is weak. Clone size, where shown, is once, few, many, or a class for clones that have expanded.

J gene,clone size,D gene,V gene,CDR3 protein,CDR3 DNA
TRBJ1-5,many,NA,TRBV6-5,CASSSGNQPQHF,TGTGCCAGCAGTTCGGGAAATCAGCCCCAGCATTTT
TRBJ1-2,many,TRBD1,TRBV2,CASSGRTGSIGYTF,TGTGCCAGCAGTGGTCGGACAGGGAGTATTGGCTACACCTTC
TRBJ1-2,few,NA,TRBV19,CASRSWEHYGYTF,TGTGCCAGTAGGAGCTGGGAGCACTATGGCTACACCTTC
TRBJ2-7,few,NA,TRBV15,CATSREQGTYEQYF,TGTGCCACCAGCAGAGAGCAGGGGACCTACGAGCAGTACTTC
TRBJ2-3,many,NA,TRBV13,CASSLRVSSTDTQYF,TGTGCCAGCAGCTTGCGGGTTTCTAGCACAGATACGCAGTATTTT
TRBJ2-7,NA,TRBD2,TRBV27,CASSSGLAYEQYF,TGTGCCAGCAGTTCCGGACTAGCCTACGAGCAGTACTTC
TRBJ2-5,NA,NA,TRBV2,CASSANRQETQYF,TGTGCCAGCAGCGCCAACAGACAAGAGACCCAGTACTTC
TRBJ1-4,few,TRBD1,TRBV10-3,CAISEATGGGNEKLFF,TGTGCCATCAGTGAGGCCACAGGGGGCGGGAATGAAAAACTGTTTTTT
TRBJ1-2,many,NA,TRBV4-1,CASRREPTNYGYTF,TGCGCCAGCCGCCGGGAGCCCACTAACTATGGCTACACCTTC
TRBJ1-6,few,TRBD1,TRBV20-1,CSARTGTGFAPLHF,TGCAGTGCCCGAACCGGGACAGGGTTTGCGCCCCTCCACTTT
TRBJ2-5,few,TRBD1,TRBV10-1,CASSESTGANTQYF,TGCGCCAGCAGTGAGTCGACAGGGGCCAATACCCAGTACTTC
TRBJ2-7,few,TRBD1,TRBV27,CASSLKALTGVKTYEQYF,TGTGCCAGCAGTCTAAAGGCACTAACAGGGGTCAAGACCTACGAGCAGTACTTC
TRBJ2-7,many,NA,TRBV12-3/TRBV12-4,CASLDNRVHEQYF,TGTGCCAGCCTAGACAACAGGGTCCACGAGCAGTACTTC
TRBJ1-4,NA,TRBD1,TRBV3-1,CASSQDPGTGKGKLFF,TGTGCCAGCAGCCAAGATCCTGGGACAGGAAAGGGAAAACTGTTTTTT
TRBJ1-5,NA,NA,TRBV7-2,CASSLGMAQPQHF,TGTGCCAGCAGCTTAGGGATGGCTCAGCCCCAGCATTTT
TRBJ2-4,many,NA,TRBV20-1,CSAPRDGGNIQYF,TGCAGTGCCCCGAGAGACGGAGGGAACATTCAGTACTTC
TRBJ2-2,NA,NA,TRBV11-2,CASIATATGELFF,TGTGCCAGCATCGCTACTGCCACCGGGGAGCTGTTTTTT
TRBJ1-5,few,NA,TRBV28,CASLNLDGPNQPQHF,TGTGCCAGCCTCAACTTGGACGGACCCAATCAGCCCCAGCATTTT
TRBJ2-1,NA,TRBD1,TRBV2,CASSEGGTGRNEQFF,TGTGCCAGCAGTGAAGGAGGGACAGGGAGGAATGAGCAGTTCTTC
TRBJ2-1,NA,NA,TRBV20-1,CSARVGLEGEQFF,TGCAGTGCTAGGGTGGGGTTGGAAGGTGAGCAGTTCTTC
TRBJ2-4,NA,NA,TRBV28,CASSLTGILNIQYF,TGTGCCAGCAGTCTGACAGGTATTCTCAACATTCAGTACTTC
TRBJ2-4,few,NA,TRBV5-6,CASSLVGGAKNIQYF,TGTGCCAGCAGCCTTGTGGGGGGAGCCAAAAACATTCAGTACTTC
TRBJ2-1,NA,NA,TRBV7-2,CASSLVLPPLYNEQFF,TGTGCCAGCAGCTTAGTCCTGCCCCCGCTCTACAATGAGCAGTTCTTC
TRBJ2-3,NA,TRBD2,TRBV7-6,CASGVAGGNTQYF,TGTGCCAGCGGCGTAGCGGGGGGGAATACGCAGTATTTT
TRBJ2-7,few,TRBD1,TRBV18,CASSPSGQGREQYF,TGTGCCAGCTCACCTTCGGGACAGGGGAGGGAGCAGTACTTC
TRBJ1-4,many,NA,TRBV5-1,CASGRGGTNEKLFF,TGCGCCAGCGGAAGGGGGGGGACTAATGAAAAACTGTTTTTT
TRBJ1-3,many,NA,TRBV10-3,CAISEGTSSGNTIYF,TGTGCCATCAGTGAGGGTACTTCCTCTGGAAACACCATATATTTT
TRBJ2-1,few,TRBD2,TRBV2,CASSGLRGGPNEQFF,TGTGCCAGCAGCGGCCTTCGCGGGGGGCCCAATGAGCAGTTCTTC
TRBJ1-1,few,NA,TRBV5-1,CASSLFPETNTEAFF,TGCGCCAGCAGCTTGTTCCCCGAGACGAACACTGAAGCTTTCTTT
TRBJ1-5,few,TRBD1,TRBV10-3,CAISPDREGNQPQHF,TGTGCCATCAGCCCGGACAGGGAGGGCAATCAGCCCCAGCATTTT
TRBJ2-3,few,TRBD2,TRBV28,CASSLRLAGSYTDTQYF,TGTGCCAGCAGTTTAAGGCTAGCGGGTTCTTACACAGATACGCAGTATTTT
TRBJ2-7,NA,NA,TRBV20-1,CSARRDTSSYEQYF,TGCAGTGCTCGCCGGGACACGAGCTCCTACGAGCAGTACTTC
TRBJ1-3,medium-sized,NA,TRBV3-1,CASSQAPGSGNTIYF,TGTGCCAGCAGCCAAGCGCCCGGCTCTGGAAACACCATATATTTT
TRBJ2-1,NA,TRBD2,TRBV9,CASSPGTSGRAGEQFF,TGTGCCAGCAGCCCGGGGACTAGCGGGAGGGCGGGTGAGCAGTTCTTC
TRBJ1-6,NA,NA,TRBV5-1,CASSALESLNSPLHF,TGCGCCAGCAGCGCCCTAGAGAGCCTTAATTCACCCCTCCACTTT
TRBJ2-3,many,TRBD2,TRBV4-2,CASSHLTSGRTDTQYF,TGTGCCAGCAGCCACTTGACTAGCGGGAGGACAGATACGCAGTATTTT
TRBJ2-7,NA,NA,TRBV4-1,CASSQDWADPSYEQYF,TGCGCCAGCAGCCAAGATTGGGCCGATCCTTCCTACGAGCAGTACTTC
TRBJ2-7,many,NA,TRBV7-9,CASSLGASPPYEQYF,TGTGCCAGCAGCTTGGGAGCATCTCCGCCCTACGAGCAGTACTTC
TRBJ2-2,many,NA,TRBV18,CASSPLVPGELFF,TGTGCCAGCTCACCACTGGTCCCCGGGGAGCTGTTTTTT
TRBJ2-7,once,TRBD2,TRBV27,CASSPGGKGAYEQYF,TGTGCCAGCAGTCCGGGGGGAAAGGGAGCCTACGAGCAGTACTTC
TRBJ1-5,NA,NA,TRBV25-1,CASSEFGDSNQPQHF,TGTGCCAGCAGTGAATTCGGGGATAGCAATCAGCCCCAGCATTTT
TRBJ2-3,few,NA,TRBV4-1,CASSRMKGADTDTQYF,TGCGCCAGCAGCCGGATGAAGGGAGCAGACACAGATACGCAGTATTTT
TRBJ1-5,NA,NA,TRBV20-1,CSAKDGNQPQHF,TGCAGTGCCAAGGACGGGAATCAGCCCCAGCATTTT
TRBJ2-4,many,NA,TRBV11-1,CASSPGLRKIQYF,TGTGCCAGCAGCCCCGGACTTCGAAAAATTCAGTACTTC
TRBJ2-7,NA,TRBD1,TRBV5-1,CASRGLVQGASYEQYF,TGCGCCAGCAGAGGTCTCGTACAGGGGGCCTCCTACGAGCAGTACTTC
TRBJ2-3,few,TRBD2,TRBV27,CASSYSPRRTSGRTDTQYF,TGTGCCAGCAGTTATTCCCCACGGAGGACTAGCGGGAGGACAGATACGCAGTATTTT
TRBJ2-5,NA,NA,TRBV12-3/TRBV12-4,CASSRDPKGDQYF,TGTGCCAGCAGCCGAGACCCCAAAGGGGACCAGTACTTC
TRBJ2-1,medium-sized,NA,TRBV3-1,CASSQDTNEQFF,TGTGCCAGCAGCCAAGATACCAATGAGCAGTTCTTC